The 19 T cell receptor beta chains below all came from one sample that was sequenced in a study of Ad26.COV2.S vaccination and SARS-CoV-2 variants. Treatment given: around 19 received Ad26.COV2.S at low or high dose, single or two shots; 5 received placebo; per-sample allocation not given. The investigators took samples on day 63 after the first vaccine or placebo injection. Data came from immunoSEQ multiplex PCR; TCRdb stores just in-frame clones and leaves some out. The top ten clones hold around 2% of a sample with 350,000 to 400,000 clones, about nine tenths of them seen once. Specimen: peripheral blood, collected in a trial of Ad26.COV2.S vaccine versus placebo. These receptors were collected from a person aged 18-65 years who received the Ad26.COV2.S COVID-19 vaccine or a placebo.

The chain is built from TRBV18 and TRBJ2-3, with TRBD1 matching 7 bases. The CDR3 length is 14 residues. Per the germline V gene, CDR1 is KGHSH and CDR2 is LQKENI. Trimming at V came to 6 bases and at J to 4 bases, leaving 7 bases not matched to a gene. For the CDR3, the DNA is TGTGCCAGCTCGGCGACAGGGAAATCAGATACGCAGTATTTT. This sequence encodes CASSATGKSDTQYF.

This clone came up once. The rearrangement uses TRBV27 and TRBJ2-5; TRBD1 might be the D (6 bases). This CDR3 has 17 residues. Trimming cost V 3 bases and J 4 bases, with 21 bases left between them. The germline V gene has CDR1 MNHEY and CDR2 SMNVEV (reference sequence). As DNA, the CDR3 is TGTGCCAGCAGTTTGAGCGTCGGCAGGGGAAGGCCAGAGACCCAGTACTTC. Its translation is CASSLSVGRGRPETQYF.

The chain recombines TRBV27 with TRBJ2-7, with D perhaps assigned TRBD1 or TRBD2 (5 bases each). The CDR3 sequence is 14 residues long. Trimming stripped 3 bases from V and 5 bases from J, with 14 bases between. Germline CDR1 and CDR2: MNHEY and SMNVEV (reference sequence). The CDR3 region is CASSFRGRAHEQYF. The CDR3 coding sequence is TGTGCCAGCAGTTTCCGGGGCAGGGCCCACGAGCAGTACTTC.

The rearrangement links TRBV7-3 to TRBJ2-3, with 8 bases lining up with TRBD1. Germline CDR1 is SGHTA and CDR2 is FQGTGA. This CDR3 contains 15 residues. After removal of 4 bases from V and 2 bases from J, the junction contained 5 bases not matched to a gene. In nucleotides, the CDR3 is TGTGCCAGCAGCTGGACAGGGAGCTACACAGATACGCAGTATTTT. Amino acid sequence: CASSWTGSYTDTQYF.

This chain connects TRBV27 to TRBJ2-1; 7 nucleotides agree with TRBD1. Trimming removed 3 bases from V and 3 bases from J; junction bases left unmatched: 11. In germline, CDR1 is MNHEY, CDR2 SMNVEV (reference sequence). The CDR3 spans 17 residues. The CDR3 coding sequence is TGTGCCAGCAGTTTGTCAGGGGGTCCTGCCTTCTACAATGAGCAGTTCTTC. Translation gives CASSLSGGPAFYNEQFF.

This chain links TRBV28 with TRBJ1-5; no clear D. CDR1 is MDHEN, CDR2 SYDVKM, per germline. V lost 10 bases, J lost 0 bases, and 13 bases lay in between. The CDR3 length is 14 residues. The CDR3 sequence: CATNRDYSNQPQHF. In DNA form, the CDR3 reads TGTGCCACGAACAGAGACTATAGCAATCAGCCCCAGCATTTT.

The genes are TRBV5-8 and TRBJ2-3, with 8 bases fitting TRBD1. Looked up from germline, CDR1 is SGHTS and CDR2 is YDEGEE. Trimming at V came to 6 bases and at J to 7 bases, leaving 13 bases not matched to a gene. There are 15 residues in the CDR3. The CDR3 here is CASKGRGLQAHTQYF. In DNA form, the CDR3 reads TGTGCCAGCAAAGGCAGGGGGCTCCAGGCCCATACGCAGTATTTT.

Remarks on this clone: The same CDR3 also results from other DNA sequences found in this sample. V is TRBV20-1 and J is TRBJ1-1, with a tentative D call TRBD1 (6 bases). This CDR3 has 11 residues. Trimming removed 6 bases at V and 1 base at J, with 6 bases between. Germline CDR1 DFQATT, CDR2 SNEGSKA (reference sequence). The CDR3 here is CSARGNTEAFF. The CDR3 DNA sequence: TGCAGTGCCAGGGGGAACACTGAAGCTTTCTTT.

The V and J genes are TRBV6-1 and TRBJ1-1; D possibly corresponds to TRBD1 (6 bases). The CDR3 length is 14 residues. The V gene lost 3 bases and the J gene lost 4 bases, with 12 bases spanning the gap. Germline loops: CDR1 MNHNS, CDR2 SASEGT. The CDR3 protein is CASSDTFRGTEAFF. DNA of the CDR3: TGTGCCAGCAGTGACACGTTCAGGGGCACTGAAGCTTTCTTT.

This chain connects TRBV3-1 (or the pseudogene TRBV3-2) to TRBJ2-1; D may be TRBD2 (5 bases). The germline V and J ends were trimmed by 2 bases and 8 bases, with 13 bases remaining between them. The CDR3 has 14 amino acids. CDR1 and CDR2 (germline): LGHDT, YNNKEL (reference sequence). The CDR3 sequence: CASSQSDSFDEQFF. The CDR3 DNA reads TGTGCCAGCAGCCAATCGGACTCATTCGATGAGCAGTTCTTC.

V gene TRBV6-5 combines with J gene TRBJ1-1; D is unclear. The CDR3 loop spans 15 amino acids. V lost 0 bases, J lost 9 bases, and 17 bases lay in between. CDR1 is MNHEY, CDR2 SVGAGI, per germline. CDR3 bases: TGTGCCAGCAGTTACTCGTCTGGGGTAGGATTGAAAGCTTTCTTT. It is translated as CASSYSSGVGLKAFF.

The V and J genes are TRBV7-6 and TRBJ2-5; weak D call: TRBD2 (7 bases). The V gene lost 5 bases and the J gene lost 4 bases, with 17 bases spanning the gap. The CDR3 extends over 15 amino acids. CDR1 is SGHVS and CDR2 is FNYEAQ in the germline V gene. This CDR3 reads CASSPWGGATETQYF. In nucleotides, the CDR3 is TGTGCCAGCAGCCCATGGGGGGGGGCCACAGAGACCCAGTACTTC.

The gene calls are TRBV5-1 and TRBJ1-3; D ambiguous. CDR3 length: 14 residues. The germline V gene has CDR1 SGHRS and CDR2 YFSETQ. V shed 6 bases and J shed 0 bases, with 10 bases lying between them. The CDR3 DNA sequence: TGCGCCAGCACTAGTGACACCTCTGGAAACACCATATATTTT. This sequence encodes CASTSDTSGNTIYF.

DNA of the CDR3: TGTGCCAGCAGCCAAGACTTACTAGAACTGGTAACAGATACGCAGTATTTT. It yields the protein CASSQDLLELVTDTQYF. The chain employs TRBV3-1 (or the pseudogene TRBV3-2) and TRBJ2-3; maybe TRBD2 (5 bases). V lost 0 bases, J lost 3 bases, and 16 bases lay in between. Germline V gene lookup returns CDR1 LGHDT and CDR2 YNNKEL (reference sequence). The CDR3 has 17 residues.

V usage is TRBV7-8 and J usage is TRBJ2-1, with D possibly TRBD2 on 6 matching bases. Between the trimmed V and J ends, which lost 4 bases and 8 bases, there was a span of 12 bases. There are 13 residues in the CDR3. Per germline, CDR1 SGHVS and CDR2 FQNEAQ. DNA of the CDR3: TGTGCCAGCAGCTCAATTAGCGGCCATGAGCAGTTCTTC. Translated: CASSSISGHEQFF. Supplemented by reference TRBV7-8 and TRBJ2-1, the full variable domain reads GAGVSQSPRYKVAKRGQDVALRCDPISGHVSLFWYQQALGQGPEFLTYFQNEAQLDKSGLPSDRFFAERPEGSVSTLKIQRTQQEDSAVYLCASSSISGHEQFFGPGTRLTVL.

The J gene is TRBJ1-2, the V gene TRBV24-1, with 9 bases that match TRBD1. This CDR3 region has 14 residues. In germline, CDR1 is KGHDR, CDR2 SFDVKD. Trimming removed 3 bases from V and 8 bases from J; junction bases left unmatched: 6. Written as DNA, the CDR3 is TGTGCCACCAGTGATCCGTGGACAGGGGAAGGCTACACCTTC. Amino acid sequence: CATSDPWTGEGYTF.

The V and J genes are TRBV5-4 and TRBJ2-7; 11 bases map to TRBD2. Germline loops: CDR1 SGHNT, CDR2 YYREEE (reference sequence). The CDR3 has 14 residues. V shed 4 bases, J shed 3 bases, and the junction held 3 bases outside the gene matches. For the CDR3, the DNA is TGTGCCAGCAGCGGACTAGCGGGTCGCTACGAGCAGTACTTC. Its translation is CASSGLAGRYEQYF.

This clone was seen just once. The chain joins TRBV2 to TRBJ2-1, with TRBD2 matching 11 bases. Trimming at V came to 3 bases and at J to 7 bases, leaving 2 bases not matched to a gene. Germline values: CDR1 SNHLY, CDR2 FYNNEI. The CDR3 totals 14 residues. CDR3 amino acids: CASSEGLAENEQFF. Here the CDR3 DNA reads TGTGCCAGCAGTGAGGGACTAGCGGAGAATGAGCAGTTCTTC.

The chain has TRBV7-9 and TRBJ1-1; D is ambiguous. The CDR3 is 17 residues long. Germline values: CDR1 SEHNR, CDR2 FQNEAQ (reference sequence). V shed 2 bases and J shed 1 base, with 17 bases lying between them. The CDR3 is CASSLYAGMSPNTEAFF. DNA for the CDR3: TGTGCCAGCAGCTTATACGCGGGGATGAGTCCGAACACTGAAGCTTTCTTT.